This entry lists 30 T cell receptor beta chains sequenced from one sample in a study of long-term antiretroviral therapy in people with HIV. The authors ran the immunoSEQ assay, v3.0, at survey level. The repertoire was sequenced with immunoSEQ multiplex PCR; TCRdb's copy has only in-frame clones and lacks some. The data show about 17,000 clones, more than 80% seen once. This specimen was unsorted PBMCs, taken 0.3 years after starting antiretroviral therapy. Every receptor here comes from a man between 18 and 29 years old with HIV.

The chain couples TRBV4-1 to TRBJ2-5; TRBD1 agrees at 12 bases. CDR1 is MGHRA, CDR2 YSYEKL, per germline. J gave up 5 bases and V 4 bases, and 8 bases lay outside the gene matches. This CDR3 comprises 16 residues. CDR3 nucleotides: TGCGCCAGCAGCCGAAAGGGACAGGGGGCCAAGGAGACCCAGTACTTC. It is translated as CASSRKGQGAKETQYF.

In this sample, this clone turned up once. The chain joins TRBV6-1 to TRBJ2-7, with 8 bases aligning to TRBD1. Per germline, CDR1 MNHNS and CDR2 SASEGT. The CDR3 totals 13 residues. After removal of 5 bases from V and 3 bases from J, the junction contained 3 bases not matched to a gene. The CDR3 nucleotides read TGTGCCAGCAGTCAGACAGGGGTCTACGAGCAGTACTTC. Protein sequence: CASSQTGVYEQYF.

This clone was seen only a few times. The chain employs TRBV28 and TRBJ1-2; possibly TRBD1 for D (5 bases). The CDR3 has 15 residues. Germline values: CDR1 MDHEN, CDR2 SYDVKM. With 5 bases removed from V and 4 bases from J, the gap between germline ends came to 17 bases. The CDR3 protein is CASSPEPVRGYGYTF. The CDR3, as DNA: TGTGCCAGCAGTCCCGAGCCTGTAAGGGGCTATGGCTACACCTTC.

The V and J genes are TRBV30 and TRBJ1-1, with D possibly being TRBD1 (5 bases). From germline, CDR1 is GTSNPN and CDR2 SVGIG (reference sequence). CDR3 length equals 10 residues. Trimming removed 4 bases at V and 10 bases at J, with 10 bases between. As DNA, the CDR3 is TGTGCCTGGACCGGGGGGGGAGCTTTCTTT. It is translated as CAWTGGGAFF.

The genes are TRBV11-3 and TRBJ2-2; maybe TRBD2 (6 bases). Germline V CDR1 and CDR2: SGHNT, YENEEA. This CDR3 comprises 16 residues. V lost 5 bases to trimming and J lost 4 bases, with 17 bases between them. CDR3 in DNA: TGTGCCAGCAGCCCCCGCGGGGTTAGCGGCACCGGGGAGCTGTTTTTT. Translating gives CASSPRGVSGTGELFF. Using reference TRBV11-3 and TRBJ2-2 for the parts outside the CDR3, the full variable domain is EAGVVQSPRYKIIEKKQPVAFWCNPISGHNTLYWYLQNLGQGPELLIRYENEEAVDDSQLPKDRFSAERLKGVDSTLKIQPAELGDSAVYLCASSPRGVSGTGELFFGEGSRLTVL.

This clone was counted once. The chain employs TRBV4-2 and TRBJ2-2; D unclear. The length of the CDR3 is 16 residues. Germline loops: CDR1 LGHNA, CDR2 YNFKEQ. The V gene lost 4 bases and the J gene lost 1 base, with 13 bases spanning the gap. The CDR3 DNA reads as TGTGCCAGCAGCCGGACCGATCGAAAGAACACCGGGGAGCTGTTTTTT. Protein product: CASSRTDRKNTGELFF.

The J gene is TRBJ1-2, the V gene TRBV7-2; 8 bases map to TRBD1. V was pared by 2 bases and J by 8 bases, with 16 bases of the junction left unmatched. Germline V lookup: CDR1 SGHTA, CDR2 FQGNSA. CDR3 size: 17 residues. In DNA form, the CDR3 reads TGTGCCAGCAGCTTAAGGACAACCGGGACAGGTGCACGCGGCTACACCTTC. Translating gives CASSLRTTGTGARGYTF.

The rearrangement joins TRBV29-1 to TRBJ1-4, with a tentative D call TRBD1 (5 bases). This CDR3 is 12 amino acids long. Germline V gene data show CDR1 as SQVTM and CDR2 as ANQGSEA. V lost 7 bases and J lost 5, with 11 bases in between. The CDR3 loop is CSGKTVNEKLFF. CDR3 sequence (DNA): TGCAGCGGGAAGACAGTGAATGAAAAACTGTTTTTT.

V and J are TRBV27 and TRBJ1-4; D is unclear. V lost 8 bases, J lost 0 bases, and 19 bases lay in between. Per germline, CDR1 MNHEY and CDR2 SMNVEV (reference sequence). The CDR3 consists of 17 residues. The CDR3 DNA follows: TGTGCCAGCTCCCCCGGTCGGCAATCAACAACTAATGAAAAACTGTTTTTT. Residues: CASSPGRQSTTNEKLFF.

V and J are TRBV6-1 and TRBJ2-7; tentative D call: TRBD1 (6 bases). This CDR3 is 13 amino acids long. Trimming stripped 4 bases from V and 4 bases from J, with 11 bases between. Germline V gene data show CDR1 as MNHNS and CDR2 as SASEGT. CDR3 protein: CASSVQGRYEQYV. In nucleotides, the CDR3 is TGTGCCAGCAGTGTACAGGGAAGGTACGAGCAGTACGTC.

This clone has only a few counts. The chain uses TRBV21-1 and TRBJ2-3. TRBV21-1 corresponds to a pseudogene. The length of the CDR3 is 13 residues. The CDR3 bases are TGTGCCAGCAGCATGGACCCCACAGATACGCAGTATTTT. Its translation: CASSMDPTDTQYF.

J is TRBJ2-2 and V is TRBV18; no firm D call. In germline, CDR1 is KGHSH, CDR2 LQKENI. V lost 4 bases, J lost 8 bases, and 8 bases lay in between. The CDR3 consists of 12 residues. Written as DNA, the CDR3 is TGTGCCAGCTCACTCCCAGTGGGGGAGCTGTTTTTT. Protein: CASSLPVGELFF.

The V call is TRBV10-3, the J call TRBJ1-1; D gene uncertain. CDR1 and CDR2 (germline): ENHRY, SYGVKD. Between the trimmed V and J ends, which lost 3 bases and 1 base, there was a span of 12 bases. CDR3 length equals 15 residues. The CDR3 DNA reads as TGTGCCATCAGTGAAGTCGTCGAGGGGAACACTGAAGCTTTCTTT. The encoded protein is CAISEVVEGNTEAFF.

This rearrangement joins TRBV7-8 to TRBJ2-7, with D hard to call. The CDR3 spans 9 residues. The V gene's germline CDR1 is SGHVS and CDR2 FQNEAQ. V lost 6 bases, J lost 6 bases, and 3 bases lay in between. The CDR3 loop reads CASRFEQYV. The CDR3 DNA reads TGTGCCAGCAGGTTCGAGCAGTACGTC.

This chain joins TRBV7-2 and TRBJ2-7; 8 nucleotides align to TRBD1. The germline V gene has CDR1 SGHTA and CDR2 FQGNSA. The CDR3 length is 16 residues. V trimming: 5 bases; J trimming: 5 bases; junction bases outside the gene matches: 14. The CDR3 sequence: CASSHTTRGRFDEQYF. The CDR3 DNA reads TGTGCCAGCAGCCACACCACCAGGGGGCGTTTCGACGAGCAGTACTTC.

This clone showed up just once. The V call is TRBV28, the J call TRBJ1-2; unclear D gene. Germline V gene lookup returns CDR1 MDHEN and CDR2 SYDVKM. CDR3 length: 12 residues. Trimming cost V 0 bases and J 6 bases, with 5 bases left between them. CDR3 DNA: TGTGCCAGCAGTTTATGGGTTGATGGCTACACCTTC. Its translation is CASSLWVDGYTF.

V gene TRBV5-6 combines with J gene TRBJ1-5; D not resolved. The V gene lost 2 bases and the J gene lost 2 bases, with 11 bases spanning the gap. The CDR3 is made up of 15 amino acids. The germline V gene encodes CDR1 SGHDT and CDR2 YYEEEE. The CDR3 here is CASSFGVEGNQPQHF. CDR3 in DNA: TGTGCCAGCAGCTTCGGGGTTGAGGGCAATCAGCCCCAGCATTTT.

The chain carries TRBV6-6 and TRBJ2-1; D is unresolved. With 7 bases removed from V and 5 bases from J, the gap between germline ends came to 12 bases. CDR1 and CDR2 from the germline V gene are MNHNY and SVGAGI (reference sequence). This CDR3 is built from 13 residues. As DNA, the CDR3 is TGTGCCAGCACTAAATTACAGAACAATGAGCAGTTCTTC. Its protein product is CASTKLQNNEQFF.

The chain has TRBV7-8 and TRBJ1-4; D ambiguous. The ends were cut back, 1 base at V and 0 bases at J, with 15 bases in the middle. The germline CDR1 and CDR2 sequences are SGHVS and FQNEAQ. The length of the CDR3 is 18 residues. The CDR3 is CASSLGFSFRATNEKLFF. The CDR3 nucleotides read TGTGCCAGCAGCTTAGGTTTCTCCTTTCGGGCAACTAATGAAAAACTGTTTTTT.

The chain has TRBV28 and TRBJ2-2, with TRBD2 matching over 8 bases. Germline CDR1 and CDR2: MDHEN and SYDVKM. This CDR3 is built from 14 residues. Trimming removed 1 base from V and 7 bases from J; junction bases left unmatched: 2. The CDR3 DNA follows: TGTGCCAGCAGTTTATCGGGGGGGTACGGGGAGCTGTTTTTT. Protein sequence: CASSLSGGYGELFF. The full variable domain, in which reference TRBV28 and TRBJ2-2 provide the parts outside the CDR3, is DVKVTQSSRYLVKRTGEKVFLECVQDMDHENMFWYRQDPGLGLRLIYFSYDVKMKEKGDIPEGYSVSREKKERFSLILESASTNQTSMYLCASSLSGGYGELFFGEGSRLTVL.

This sequence joins TRBV5-6 and TRBJ1-1; the D is unclear. The V and J ends lost 2 bases and 1 base respectively, with 9 bases between them. Germline V gives CDR1 SGHDT, CDR2 YYEEEE. The CDR3 extends over 14 amino acids. In DNA, the CDR3 is TGTGCCAGCAGCTTATCCTGGGGGAACACTGAAGCTTTCTTT. As protein: CASSLSWGNTEAFF. Variable domain in full (rest from reference TRBV5-6 and TRBJ1-1): DAGVTQSPTHLIKTRGQQVTLRCSPKSGHDTVSWYQQALGQGPQFIFQYYEEEERQRGNFPDRFSGHQFPNYSSELNVNALLLGDSALYLCASSLSWGNTEAFFGQGTRLTVV.

The chain has TRBV6-1 and TRBJ2-7; 9 positions match TRBD2. The CDR3 consists of 15 residues. The ends lost 5 bases at V and 2 bases at J; junction bases unmatched: 7. Looked up from germline, CDR1 is MNHNS and CDR2 is SASEGT. The CDR3 here is CASSTTGGGAYEQYV. CDR3 coding DNA: TGTGCCAGCAGTACCACCGGCGGGGGGGCCTACGAGCAGTACGTC.

The sample holds a few counts of this clone. This chain connects TRBV6-1 to TRBJ2-2; D perhaps matches TRBD2 (6 bases). CDR3 length: 13 residues. The V end lost 7 bases, the J end lost 3 bases, and 9 bases lay between the germline ends. Germline assignment: CDR1 MNHNS and CDR2 SASEGT. The CDR3 DNA is TGTGCCAGCAAATCGGGGGACACCGGGGAGCTGTTTTTT. Translation gives CASKSGDTGELFF.

The table lists this clone with a count of one. The chain links TRBV5-4 to TRBJ1-6, with TRBD1 matching 9 bases. After removal of 6 bases from V and 7 bases from J, the junction contained 11 bases not matched to a gene. The CDR3 contains 16 residues. The germline CDR1 and CDR2 sequences are SGHNT and YYREEE (reference sequence). For the CDR3, the DNA is TGTGCCAGCAACCTACGAACAGGGGGCAGAAATTCACCCCTCCACTTT. This sequence encodes CASNLRTGGRNSPLHF.

This chain connects TRBV19 to TRBJ2-1; D gene uncertain. The germline V gene encodes CDR1 LNHDA and CDR2 SQIVND (reference sequence). This CDR3 has 20 amino acids. Trimming left V 5 bases short and J 0 bases short, with 26 bases between. The CDR3, as DNA: TGTGCCAGTAGTGACTCCCTGGGTACGATTATACTAAGCTCCTACAATGAGCAGTTCTTC. It specifies CASSDSLGTIILSSYNEQFF.

This clone appeared a single time. The V and J genes are TRBV5-1 and TRBJ2-7; TRBD2 matches 8 bases. Trimming at V came to 0 bases and at J to 4 bases, leaving 6 bases not matched to a gene. This CDR3 has 15 residues. In germline, CDR1 is SGHRS, CDR2 YFSETQ. The CDR3 DNA is TGCGCCAGCAGCTTGGTCGGGACTAGTCTTTACGAGCAGTACTTC. Translating gives CASSLVGTSLYEQYF.

The chain carries TRBV6-1 and TRBJ1-6, with D unresolved. CDR1 is MNHNS, CDR2 SASEGT, per germline. This CDR3 spans 15 amino acids. Trimming left V 1 base short and J 9 bases short, with 13 bases between. In DNA, the CDR3 is TGTGCCAGCAGTGAAGGGCAAAGCGGGAGTTCACCCCTCCACTTT. Amino acids: CASSEGQSGSSPLHF.

J is TRBJ2-1 and V is TRBV11-3, with D possibly matching TRBD1 (6 bases). From germline, CDR1 is SGHNT and CDR2 YENEEA. V was pared by 5 bases and J by 6 bases, with 11 bases between. This CDR3 contains 13 residues. The CDR3 nucleotides read TGTGCCAGCAGCGCCAGGGGAAGCAATGAGCAGTTCTTC. This encodes CASSARGSNEQFF.

The rearrangement uses TRBV6-5 and TRBJ2-7; the D gene is possibly TRBD1 (6 bases). Germline V gives CDR1 MNHEY, CDR2 SVGAGI. Trimming removed 2 bases from V and 5 bases from J, with 16 bases in between. CDR3 length: 15 amino acids. The CDR3: CASSYSAGDYNEQYF. The CDR3 DNA is TGTGCCAGCAGTTACAGTGCAGGGGATTACAACGAGCAGTACTTC.

The V gene is TRBV15, the J gene TRBJ2-1; D is perhaps TRBD2 (5 bases). The CDR3 length is 15 residues. Germline V gives CDR1 LNHNV, CDR2 YYDKDF (reference sequence). V was clipped by 1 base and J by 0 bases, with 7 bases between them. The CDR3 here is CATSRVGSSYNEQFF. CDR3 DNA: TGTGCCACCAGCAGAGTAGGGAGCTCCTACAATGAGCAGTTCTTC.